Listed here is a single TCR beta chain. The data belong to a study of blood T cell repertoires in COVID-19. The assay was immunoSEQ multiplex PCR, and TCRdb's table has in-frame clones only and misses some. The profile shows 200,000 to 250,000 clones, around 85% of them singletons. The CDR3 contains 13 residues. Germline V gives CDR1 MNHEY, CDR2 SVGAGI. V dropped 8 bases and J dropped 8; count of bases not matched to a gene: 8. Specimen: peripheral blood. The clonotype originates from an older man with acute or convalescent COVID-19. The V gene is TRBV6-5, the J gene TRBJ1-2; 10 bases map to TRBD1. CDR3 loop: CASYRDRGWGYTF. CDR3 coding DNA: TGTGCCAGCTACCGGGACAGGGGATGGGGCTACACCTTC.